The 22 T cell receptor beta chains below come from one sample, sequenced in a study of T cells in narcolepsy. Sequencing was performed with immunoSEQ multiplex PCR; in TCRdb, only in-frame clones are kept and a portion is missing. The top ten hold around 3.7% of the sample, which has about 27,000 clones, approximately 80% seen once. Sequencing was done on a sample of CD45RA- memory CD4+ T cells from PBMCs. These receptors all come from a human donor with narcolepsy.

This chain connects TRBV11-3 to TRBJ2-3, with D possibly matching TRBD2 (6 bases). Per the germline V gene, CDR1 is SGHNT and CDR2 is YENEEA. This CDR3 has 16 amino acids. V lost 5 bases to trimming and J lost 1 base, with 16 bases between them. CDR3 in DNA: TGTGCCAGCAGCCCCCGGGGTAGCGGAGGCACAGATACGCAGTATTTT. The encoded protein is CASSPRGSGGTDTQYF.

The rearrangement uses TRBV7-9 and TRBJ2-7; D gene ambiguous. CDR1 is SEHNR and CDR2 is FQNEAQ in the germline V gene (reference sequence). The V end lost 4 bases, the J end lost 3 bases, and 4 bases lay between the germline ends. The CDR3 covers 11 residues. The CDR3 nucleotides read TGTGCCAGCAGCTCACACTACGAGCAGTACTTC. Translated, it gives CASSSHYEQYF.

The V and J genes are TRBV27 and TRBJ2-1, with a tentative D call TRBD1 (6 bases). This CDR3 spans 13 amino acids. CDR1 MNHEY and CDR2 SMNVEV come from the germline V gene (reference sequence). Trimming left V 6 bases short and J 12 bases short, with 18 bases between. CDR3 region: CASRDLRTAPQFF. Here the CDR3 DNA reads TGTGCCAGCAGGGACCTAAGGACAGCTCCGCAGTTCTTC.

The genes are TRBV11-2 and TRBJ1-1; a weak D match, TRBD1 (6 bases). The CDR3 loop spans 11 amino acids. The V end lost 0 bases, the J end lost 11 bases, and 7 bases lay between the germline ends. Per the germline V gene, CDR1 is SGHAT and CDR2 is FQNNGV. DNA for the CDR3: TGTGCCAGCAGCTTAGATAGGGGGGCTTTCTTT. Translated, it gives CASSLDRGAFF.

The chain has TRBV5-1 and TRBJ2-2; 8 bases agree with TRBD1. V shed 0 bases and J 0 bases; nucleotides not matched to a gene: 1. CDR1 is SGHRS and CDR2 is YFSETQ in the germline V gene. This CDR3 has 16 amino acids. The CDR3 loop reads CASSLETGANTGELFF. CDR3 nucleotide sequence: TGCGCCAGCAGCTTGGAGACAGGGGCGAACACCGGGGAGCTGTTTTTT.

This chain connects TRBV5-1 to TRBJ2-3; TRBD1 agrees at 8 bases. The CDR3 runs to 16 residues. V lost 0 bases, J lost 5 bases, and 8 bases stayed unmatched. Germline V CDR1 and CDR2: SGHRS, YFSETQ. The CDR3 loop reads CASSLAGAGGGDTQYF. Here the CDR3 DNA reads TGCGCCAGCAGCTTGGCAGGGGCAGGGGGCGGAGATACGCAGTATTTT.

This clone was observed a few times. This rearrangement joins TRBV6-1 to TRBJ1-1; 8 positions agree with TRBD1. J lost 5 bases, V lost 5 bases, and 7 bases had no gene match. The CDR3 totals 14 residues. The germline V gene has CDR1 MNHNS and CDR2 SASEGT. The DNA for the CDR3 is TGTGCCAGCAGTTCTCTCAGGGGGCAAACTGAAGCTTTCTTT. It yields the protein CASSSLRGQTEAFF.

The J gene is TRBJ1-2, the V gene TRBV30; D call uncertain. Germline CDR1 is GTSNPN and CDR2 is SVGIG (reference sequence). The CDR3 length is 14 residues. Trimming took off 3 bases at V and 2 bases at J, with 13 bases between the two ends. Here the CDR3 DNA reads TGTGCCTGGAGAAAATGGGAATCGAACTATGGCTACACCTTC. Its protein product is CAWRKWESNYGYTF.

The chain uses TRBV2 and TRBJ2-2, with D unclear. V lost 4 bases, J lost 7 bases, and 10 bases lay in between. This CDR3 is built from 13 residues. CDR1 is SNHLY, CDR2 FYNNEI, per germline. The CDR3 DNA is TGTGCCAGCAGTGGAAGGCAGCTCGGGGAGCTGTTTTTT. This gives the protein CASSGRQLGELFF.

The chain links TRBV7-9 to TRBJ1-3, with D perhaps TRBD1 (6 bases). The V gene's germline CDR1 is SEHNR and CDR2 FQNEAQ (reference sequence). V was trimmed by 7 bases and J by 0 bases, leaving 16 bases between them. The CDR3 has 16 amino acids. The CDR3 nucleotides are TGTGCCAGCACCACTGCGACAGGCCTCTCTGGAAACACCATATATTTT. This encodes CASTTATGLSGNTIYF. Complete variable domain (other parts from reference TRBV7-9 and TRBJ1-3): DTGVSQNPRHKITKRGQNVTFRCDPISEHNRLYWYRQTLGQGPEFLTYFQNEAQLEKSRLLSDRFSAERPKGSFSTLEIQRTEQGDSAMYLCASTTATGLSGNTIYFGEGSWLTVV.

This chain uses TRBV5-6 with TRBJ2-5, with 11 nucleotides matching TRBD2. Trimming cost V 4 bases and J 3 bases; bases outside gene matches: 5. The CDR3 sequence is 15 residues long. CDR1 SGHDT and CDR2 YYEEEE come from the germline V gene. The DNA for the CDR3 is TGTGCCAGCAGCCTAAGACTAGCGGGGAAAGAGACCCAGTACTTC. This translates into CASSLRLAGKETQYF.

The rearrangement links TRBV5-4 to TRBJ2-4; no clear D. The CDR3 consists of 16 residues. Germline V CDR1 and CDR2: SGHNT, YYREEE (reference sequence). Trimming removed 0 bases at V and 0 bases at J, with 10 bases between. The CDR3 coding sequence is TGTGCCAGCAGCTTGGGCGGCACAGTAGCCAAAAACATTCAGTACTTC. Translating gives CASSLGGTVAKNIQYF.

A word on this clone: One end of the junction varies from germline; a read error may be responsible. V and J are TRBV7-3 and TRBJ1-1; no reliable D call. The germline gives CDR1 SGHTA, CDR2 FQGTGA. This CDR3 is 13 amino acids long. The CDR3 sequence is CASSLGGNSEAFF. In DNA form, the CDR3 reads TGTGCCAGCAGCTTGGGAGGGAACTCTGAAGCTTTCTTT.

The chain is built from TRBV7-3 and TRBJ2-5; 8 bases map to TRBD2. Germline V gene lookup returns CDR1 SGHTA and CDR2 FQGTGA. The V gene end was trimmed by 5 bases and the J gene end by 2 bases; junction bases not matched to a gene: 7. The CDR3 contains 15 residues. The CDR3 spells CASSRYSGSQETQYF. CDR3 in DNA: TGTGCCAGCAGCAGATACAGCGGGAGTCAAGAGACCCAGTACTTC.

V usage is TRBV7-3 and J usage is TRBJ1-6; 9 bases match TRBD1. This CDR3 spans 15 amino acids. CDR1 and CDR2 from the germline V gene are SGHTA and FQGTGA. V was pared by 5 bases and J by 9 bases, with 8 bases of the junction left unmatched. DNA of the CDR3: TGTGCCAGCAGCCTTCAGGGACAGGGTAGTTCACCCCTCCACTTT. It codes for CASSLQGQGSSPLHF.

The chain links TRBV7-9 to TRBJ2-6; no reliable D call. The CDR3 totals 15 residues. Deletions cut 8 bases from V and 1 base from J, with 12 bases between. Germline V gene sequence: CDR1 SEHNR, CDR2 FQNEAQ (reference sequence). As DNA, the CDR3 is TGTGCCAGCGACGGTACACCATCTGGGGCCAACGTCCTGACTTTC. Its translation is CASDGTPSGANVLTF.

The V and J genes are TRBV5-1 and TRBJ1-2, with D possibly being TRBD1 (5 bases). V lost 6 bases to trimming and J lost 6 bases, with 24 bases between them. Germline CDR1 reads SGHRS; CDR2 reads YFSETQ. This CDR3 is 16 amino acids long. The CDR3: CASNPTPGGSGHGYTF. DNA of the CDR3: TGCGCCAGCAACCCAACCCCCGGGGGGTCAGGTCATGGCTACACCTTC.

The chain employs TRBV7-9 and TRBJ2-5; 9 bases line up with TRBD2. Germline values: CDR1 SEHNR, CDR2 FQNEAQ (reference sequence). The V gene end was trimmed by 5 bases and the J gene end by 5 bases; junction bases not matched to a gene: 15. This CDR3 comprises 17 residues. The CDR3 DNA sequence: TGTGCCAGCAGCCGCAGGGCTGGAGCGGGGGGAGGTGAGACCCAGTACTTC. This sequence encodes CASSRRAGAGGGETQYF.

The chain links TRBV20-1 to TRBJ2-7; 8 positions match TRBD2. The germline V gene has CDR1 DFQATT and CDR2 SNEGSKA (reference sequence). This CDR3 has 11 amino acids. V lost 7 bases, J lost 4 bases, and 3 bases stayed unmatched. The CDR3 sequence is CSVTSGYEQYF. Written as DNA, the CDR3 is TGCAGTGTTACTAGCGGATACGAGCAGTACTTC.

The chain recombines TRBV11-3 with TRBJ1-1; D is possibly TRBD1 (6 bases). Germline CDR1 is SGHNT and CDR2 is YENEEA. Between the trimmed V and J ends, which lost 5 bases and 8 bases, there was a span of 15 bases. The CDR3 is 13 amino acids. The DNA for the CDR3 is TGTGCCAGCAGCCCCGAAACCGACAGGGAAGCTTTCTTT. Translating gives CASSPETDREAFF.

J is TRBJ1-6 and V is TRBV6-5, with D maybe TRBD1 (6 bases). V was cut by 2 bases and J by 11 bases, with 10 bases left in between. The CDR3 extends over 13 amino acids. Germline assignment: CDR1 MNHEY and CDR2 SVGAGI. CDR3 residues: CASSYQGHAPLHF. CDR3 coding DNA: TGTGCCAGCAGTTACCAGGGGCATGCACCCCTCCACTTT.

The chain uses TRBV5-6 and TRBJ1-5; no firm D call. Trimming removed 5 bases from V and 3 bases from J, with 12 bases in between. The length of the CDR3 is 14 residues. Looked up from germline, CDR1 is SGHDT and CDR2 is YYEEEE. The CDR3 here is CASSYRALNQPQHF. As DNA, the CDR3 is TGTGCCAGCAGTTACCGGGCCCTCAATCAGCCCCAGCATTTT.